A selection of T cell receptor beta chains follows, all from one sample in a study of PD-1 blockade in mismatch repair-deficient tumors. Sequencing used immunoSEQ multiplex PCR; TCRdb keeps in-frame clones, though not all of them. This sample has about 68,000 clones, with around 73% found just once. Sequences were derived from peripheral blood, sampled 2 weeks after starting pembrolizumab. These receptors were collected from an adult with mismatch repair-deficient cancer. Both conserved end residues are part of each CDR3. D genes are given only for firm matches. Size is stated for part of the rows, as once, few or many counts, or as a class when the clone is expanded.

v_call,j_call,clone_size,d_call,cdr3_nt,cdr3_aa
TRBV25-1,TRBJ2-7,.,.,TGTGCCAGCAGTGAACAGGGCTACGAGCAGTACTTC,CASSEQGYEQYF
TRBV11-2,TRBJ2-7,.,TRBD2,TGTGCCAGCAGCTTAGATGGTGGGGGGGGTTACGAGCAGTACTTC,CASSLDGGGGYEQYF
TRBV6-1,TRBJ2-1,.,TRBD2,TGTGCCAGCAGTACTAGCGGGAGGGCCACCAATGAGCAGTTCTTC,CASSTSGRATNEQFF
TRBV9,TRBJ2-4,.,.,TGTGCCAGCAGCCCTCAGGGAAACATTCAGTACTTC,CASSPQGNIQYF
TRBV7-3,TRBJ2-1,.,.,TGTGCCAGCAGCTTAGGGACCGCCCTAGGAAATGAGCAGTTCTTC,CASSLGTALGNEQFF
TRBV10-3,TRBJ1-5,.,TRBD1,TGTGCCATCAGTGACGGACAGGCAGGTCAGCCCCAGCATTTT,CAISDGQAGQPQHF
TRBV5-1,TRBJ2-7,few,.,TGCGCCAGCAAAGAGGGCTACGAGCAGTACTTC,CASKEGYEQYF
TRBV19,TRBJ1-1,.,.,TGTGCCAGTAGTCCGACACAGAACACTGAAGCTTTCTTT,CASSPTQNTEAFF
TRBV5-4,TRBJ2-3,.,.,TGTGCCAGCAGCCCCCCTGGGTTCCGGAGCAAAGATACGCAGTATTTT,CASSPPGFRSKDTQYF
TRBV29-1,TRBJ1-2,few,.,TGCAGCGGCTTGAAAATGGGGTATGGCTACACCTTC,CSGLKMGYGYTF
TRBV7-2,TRBJ1-2,.,TRBD1,TGTGCCAGCAGCGCCGACCGGGACAGGGCCTACTATGGCTACACCTTC,CASSADRDRAYYGYTF
TRBV6-1,TRBJ1-5,few,.,TGTGCCAGCAGTAGGGGCCGGAGTCTTAATCAGCCCCAGCATTTT,CASSRGRSLNQPQHF
TRBV6-5,TRBJ1-3,.,.,TGTGCCAGCAGTTACCTAACCTCAGGAAACACCATATATTTT,CASSYLTSGNTIYF
TRBV28,TRBJ2-2,.,TRBD2,TGTGCCAGCAGTCGTAGCGGGAGGGAAGCCGGGGAGCTGTTTTTT,CASSRSGREAGELFF
TRBV15,TRBJ2-1,.,.,TGTGCCACGAGGTTGCTAGCGACCGGCTCCTACAATGAGCAGTTCTTC,CATRLLATGSYNEQFF
TRBV7-2,TRBJ2-3,.,TRBD2,TGTGCCAGCAGCTCTAGCGGGAGGCCCACAGATACGCAGTATTTT,CASSSSGRPTDTQYF
TRBV5-8,TRBJ2-7,.,.,TGTGCCAGCAGCTTGGGACAGCGGGCGATAGACGAGCAGTACTTC,CASSLGQRAIDEQYF
TRBV21-1,TRBJ2-5,few,.,TGTGCCAGCAGCAATATTGGGGGCGGAAAAGAGACCCAGTACTTC,CASSNIGGGKETQYF
TRBV4-1,TRBJ1-5,.,.,TGCGCCAGCAGCCAAGATAATCTAAGCAATCAGCCCCAGCATTTT,CASSQDNLSNQPQHF
TRBV18,TRBJ2-2,once,TRBD2,TGTGCCAGCTCATTACAACTAGCGGGGGACACCGGGGAGCTGTTTTTT,CASSLQLAGDTGELFF
TRBV5-1,TRBJ2-1,.,.,TGCGCCAGCAGGGACGAGGGAGTTCTTGAGCAGTTCTTC,CASRDEGVLEQFF
TRBV7-2,TRBJ1-1,.,.,TGTGCCAGCAGCTTAGACGTTAGCCAGGCCGCCACTGAAGCTTTCTTT,CASSLDVSQAATEAFF
TRBV6-5,TRBJ2-3,.,.,TGTGCCAGCAGTTTGTCGGGATCGCCGCCAGATACGCAGTATTTT,CASSLSGSPPDTQYF
TRBV7-9,TRBJ2-5,.,.,TGTGCCAGCAGCGAGCCTGCGGAGACCCAGTACTTC,CASSEPAETQYF
TRBV18,TRBJ2-7,.,TRBD1,TGTGCCAGCTCACCGGGGACAGGGGAATACGAGCAGTACTTC,CASSPGTGEYEQYF
TRBV4-1,TRBJ1-2,.,.,TGCGCCAGCAGCCAAGCGCCGACAGTGAACTATGGCTACACCTTC,CASSQAPTVNYGYTF
TRBV7-9,TRBJ2-7,few,.,TGTGCCAGCAGCCTAGGGGACTACGAGCAGTACTTC,CASSLGDYEQYF
TRBV11-3,TRBJ2-4,.,.,TGTGCCAGCAGCTTAACGGGGTCGAACATTCAGTACTTC,CASSLTGSNIQYF
TRBV7-8,TRBJ1-1,.,.,TGTGCCAGCAGCTGGGCCGATCGAAACACTGAAGCTTTCTTT,CASSWADRNTEAFF
TRBV5-1,TRBJ2-7,.,TRBD2,TGCGCCAGCAGCGGCGTGGCTAGCGGGACCCACGAGCAGTACTTC,CASSGVASGTHEQYF
TRBV4-3,TRBJ2-1,.,.,TGCGCCAGCAGCCAAGATTTTCGAGCGGCCTACAATGAGCAGTTCTTC,CASSQDFRAAYNEQFF
TRBV7-8,TRBJ2-7,.,.,TGTGCCAGCAGCTACCTTGGCGAGCAGTACTTC,CASSYLGEQYF
TRBV4-2,TRBJ2-7,.,TRBD2,TGTGCCAGCAGCCAAGATCTAGCGGCCCGTTGGGAGCAGTACTTC,CASSQDLAARWEQYF
TRBV5-1,TRBJ1-1,.,.,TGCGCCAGCAGCTTGGCGTCGGGGGGGTCTGAAGCTTTCTTT,CASSLASGGSEAFF
TRBV27,TRBJ2-6,.,TRBD1,TGTGCCAGCCGAGACAGGGGGCGATCTGGGGCCAACGTCCTGACTTTC,CASRDRGRSGANVLTF
TRBV7-3,TRBJ2-7,.,TRBD2,TGTGCCAGCAGCTTAATCGGCGGGGGGCTCTACGAGCAGTACTTC,CASSLIGGGLYEQYF
TRBV19,TRBJ2-5,.,TRBD1,TGTGCCAGTAGTATTGGGGGACAGCGAGAGACCCAGTACTTC,CASSIGGQRETQYF
TRBV2,TRBJ2-6,.,.,TGTGCCAGCAGTGACCACGGAGGGTTGGGGGCCAACGTCCTGACTTTC,CASSDHGGLGANVLTF
TRBV21-1,TRBJ2-3,.,.,TGTGCCAGCAGCATCCCCCCACAGGGGGCGGGGGAAAAAGATACGCAGTATTTT,CASSIPPQGAGEKDTQYF
TRBV7-2,TRBJ2-4,.,TRBD2,TGTGCCAGCAGCTTAAAACACCGACTAGCGGAAGCCAAAAACATTCAGTACTTC,CASSLKHRLAEAKNIQYF
TRBV4-1,TRBJ1-5,once,.,TGCGCCAGCAGCCAAGATGGAGGGTATCAGCCCCAGCATTTT,CASSQDGGYQPQHF
TRBV9,TRBJ2-1,.,TRBD2,TGTGCCAGCAGCGTAGGGAGTAGCGGGAGGAATGAGCAGTTCTTC,CASSVGSSGRNEQFF
TRBV7-8,TRBJ1-2,.,.,TGTGCCAGCAGCCCCAGCGTGGGCTTGGGGTATGGCTACACCTTC,CASSPSVGLGYGYTF
TRBV7-9,TRBJ2-7,.,.,TGTGCCAGCAGCTTAACAGACGAGCAGTACTTC,CASSLTDEQYF
TRBV29-1,TRBJ1-5,.,.,TGCAGCGTTGTGGGAGACAATCAGCCCCAGCATTTT,CSVVGDNQPQHF
TRBV4-3,TRBJ2-1,.,TRBD2,TGCGCCAGCAGCTTACTTAGACCTAGCGGGAGACTATGGGGCTCCTACAATGAGCAGTTCTTC,CASSLLRPSGRLWGSYNEQFF
TRBV18,TRBJ2-3,.,TRBD2,TGTGCCAGCTCACCACTTTCCGGGACTAGAGGATCAGATACGCAGTATTTT,CASSPLSGTRGSDTQYF
TRBV30,TRBJ1-5,.,.,TGTGCCTGGAGTGTACGGGCGGGAAATCAGGCCCAGCATTTT,CAWSVRAGNQAQHF
TRBV19,TRBJ2-3,.,.,TGTGCCAGTAGCCCCGGACTCTTCACAGATACGCAGTATTTT,CASSPGLFTDTQYF
TRBV7-6,TRBJ2-5,.,.,TGTGCCAGCAGCCGGTACCAAGAGACCCAGTACTTC,CASSRYQETQYF
TRBV18,TRBJ2-3,.,.,TGTGCCAGCTCACCACCTTCCGGCCTTAGCACAGATACGCAGTATTTT,CASSPPSGLSTDTQYF
TRBV19,TRBJ2-2,.,.,TGTGCCAGTAGGGCGGGGCCGGACACCGGGGAGCTGTTTTTT,CASRAGPDTGELFF
TRBV4-1,TRBJ1-5,once,.,TGCGCCAGCAGCCAAGTGGGGGGACAGCCCCAGCATTTT,CASSQVGGQPQHF
TRBV18,TRBJ1-2,.,.,TGTGCCAGCTCAGAGGCTCCGGGGTATGGCTACACCTTC,CASSEAPGYGYTF
TRBV13,TRBJ2-2,.,TRBD1,TGTGCCAGCAGCTTAGTCCCCTTGGGGACAGGTAACACCGGGGAGCTGTTTTTT,CASSLVPLGTGNTGELFF
TRBV5-1,TRBJ2-7,.,TRBD2,TGCGCCAGCCGGCGGGAGGGCTACGAGCAGTACTTC,CASRREGYEQYF
TRBV5-6,TRBJ2-7,few,.,TGTGCCAGCAGCTTGAACGTGGGATACGAGCAGTACTTC,CASSLNVGYEQYF
TRBV2,TRBJ2-2,few,TRBD1,TGTGCCAGCAGACAGGGGCTGAACACCGGGGAGCTGTTTTTT,CASRQGLNTGELFF
TRBV19,TRBJ1-1,once,.,TGTGCCAGTAGTCCCCGGGCAGAGGTGAACACTGAAGCTTTCTTT,CASSPRAEVNTEAFF
TRBV2,TRBJ2-7,.,.,TGTGCCAGCATTTACGGGGAGTCCCCATCGTACGAGCAGTACTTC,CASIYGESPSYEQYF